These 20 T cell receptor beta chains were sequenced from one sample in a study of blood T cell repertoires in COVID-19. This table comes from immunoSEQ multiplex PCR, and its TCRdb copy is limited to in-frame clones, with some not included. Here the sample spans around 200,000 clones, around 81% being singletons. The sequencing input was peripheral blood. These receptors all come from a man aged 45 to 65 with active or convalescent COVID-19.

The J gene is TRBJ1-3, the V gene TRBV11-3; no clear D gene. The CDR3 contains 16 residues. V lost 7 bases and J lost 1, with 17 bases in between. Germline V gene data show CDR1 as SGHNT and CDR2 as YENEEA. The CDR3 DNA sequence: TGTGCCAGCATCCCCCATGCAGGTCCTTCTGGAAACACCATATATTTT. Translation: CASIPHAGPSGNTIYF.

This clone was seen just once. J is TRBJ2-5 and V is TRBV4-1, with 7 bases lining up with TRBD1. This CDR3 is built from 14 residues. Trimming took 4 bases from V and 2 from J; bases not matched to a gene: 4. From germline, CDR1 is MGHRA and CDR2 YSYEKL. CDR3 nucleotide sequence: TGCGCCAGCAGCCCGGGGACAGCTCAAGAGACCCAGTACTTC. Its protein is CASSPGTAQETQYF.

The rearrangement links TRBV20-1 to TRBJ2-1; perhaps TRBD2 as D (5 bases). V lost 6 bases and J 9 bases, leaving 12 bases between the germline ends. The CDR3 sequence is 11 residues long. Germline-derived CDR1 and CDR2 are DFQATT and SNEGSKA (reference sequence). The chain's CDR3 is CSAPLVGEQFF. CDR3 nucleotides: TGCAGTGCGCCACTAGTGGGTGAGCAGTTCTTC.

The chain carries TRBV19 and TRBJ2-7, with a possible D match to TRBD2 (6 bases). The CDR3 covers 13 residues. In germline, CDR1 is LNHDA, CDR2 SQIVND (reference sequence). Trimming stripped 7 bases from V and 0 bases from J, with 10 bases between. CDR3 residues: CASMDGSSYEQYF. CDR3 bases: TGTGCCAGTATGGACGGGAGCTCCTACGAGCAGTACTTC.

This clone was recorded once. This chain links TRBV12-3 or TRBV12-4 with TRBJ1-1, with D unclear. The CDR3 spans 12 residues. Trimming left V 2 bases short and J 11 bases short, with 12 bases between. In DNA form, the CDR3 reads TGTGCCAGCAGTTTACGGACTGGTGTGGCTTTCTTT. It codes for CASSLRTGVAFF.

The chain uses TRBV6-5 and TRBJ2-3, with a weak D call TRBD1 (6 bases). The CDR3 contains 15 residues. V was cut by 10 bases and J by 4 bases, with 21 bases left in between. CDR1 MNHEY and CDR2 SVGAGI come from the germline V gene. The CDR3 reads CATGLPGHVPDTQYF. DNA of the CDR3: TGTGCCACGGGTCTACCGGGACACGTCCCAGATACGCAGTATTTT.

The chain carries TRBV6-5 and TRBJ1-2; TRBD1 matches 7 bases. CDR1 MNHEY and CDR2 SVGAGI come from the germline V gene. This CDR3 is built from 13 residues. V was pared by 10 bases and J by 3 bases, with 8 bases of the junction left unmatched. In DNA, the CDR3 is TGTGCCACCCTACAGGGGAAGGACTATGGCTACACCTTC. Translating gives CATLQGKDYGYTF.

The gene calls are TRBV24-1 and TRBJ1-4; 9 nucleotides line up with TRBD1. The CDR3 is 15 residues long. The V and J ends lost 4 bases and 5 bases, in that order; junction bases with no gene match: 4. Germline V gene lookup returns CDR1 KGHDR and CDR2 SFDVKD. CDR3 nucleotides: TGTGCCACCAGTGACCCCGGGACAGGGAATGAAAAACTGTTTTTT. It translates to CATSDPGTGNEKLFF.

The J gene is TRBJ2-7, the V gene TRBV19; 7 bases align to TRBD2. With V trimmed by 3 bases and J by 4 bases, 6 bases remained unmatched. This CDR3 has 14 amino acids. CDR1 and CDR2 (germline): LNHDA, SQIVND (reference sequence). CDR3: CASSIVGGRYEQYF. DNA of the CDR3: TGTGCCAGTAGTATCGTCGGGGGGAGATACGAGCAGTACTTC.

This chain uses TRBV7-3 with TRBJ2-5, with D possibly being TRBD2 (6 bases). This CDR3 region has 13 residues. Between the trimmed V and J ends, which lost 0 bases and 4 bases, there was a span of 6 bases. Germline-derived CDR1 and CDR2 are SGHTA and FQGTGA. CDR3 sequence reads: CASSLTAGETQYF. Written as DNA, the CDR3 is TGTGCCAGCAGCTTAACAGCGGGAGAGACCCAGTACTTC.

This chain links TRBV7-6 with TRBJ2-2; D is uncertain. V lost 4 bases and J 7 bases, leaving 10 bases between the germline ends. CDR1 SGHVS and CDR2 FNYEAQ come from the germline V gene. CDR3 length: 13 amino acids. This chain's CDR3 is CASSSPIGGELFF. The CDR3 nucleotides read TGTGCCAGCAGCTCCCCTATTGGCGGGGAGCTGTTTTTT.

The rearrangement links TRBV5-6 to TRBJ1-3; D gene unclear. V dropped 0 bases and J dropped 2 bases, with 9 bases sitting between them. This CDR3 comprises 15 residues. Germline V gives CDR1 SGHDT, CDR2 YYEEEE. CDR3 in DNA: TGTGCCAGCAGCTTGGTTCCCGGGGCTGGAAACACCATATATTTT. Residues: CASSLVPGAGNTIYF.

The rearrangement links TRBV6-2 or TRBV6-3 to TRBJ1-1; D is possibly TRBD1 (6 bases). V was pared by 6 bases and J by 4 bases, with 12 bases between. CDR3 size: 13 residues. The V gene's germline CDR1 is MNHEY and CDR2 SVGEGT. The CDR3 is CASSLEGGTEAFF. CDR3 sequence (DNA): TGTGCCAGCAGCTTAGAAGGGGGCACTGAAGCTTTCTTT.

This sequence joins TRBV20-1 and TRBJ2-5; 11 positions match TRBD2. From germline, CDR1 is DFQATT and CDR2 SNEGSKA (reference sequence). The junction had 4 bases not matched to a gene; V was cut back by 3 bases and J by 4 bases. The CDR3 covers 14 residues. The CDR3 protein is CSASSGTSGETQYF. The CDR3, as DNA: TGCAGTGCTAGTAGCGGGACTAGCGGAGAGACCCAGTACTTC.

As to this clone: This specimen includes other DNA sequences encoding the same CDR3. V is TRBV7-3 and J is TRBJ2-7; a weak D match, TRBD1 (5 bases). The CDR3 is 13 amino acids. In germline, CDR1 is SGHTA, CDR2 FQGTGA. The germline V and J ends were trimmed by 2 bases and 3 bases, with 8 bases remaining between them. CDR3 DNA sequence: TGTGCCAGCAGCTTAGGAACAGGCTACGAGCAGTACTTC. Its translation: CASSLGTGYEQYF.

The chain has TRBV14 and TRBJ2-7, with TRBD2 as a possible D gene (7 bases). The length of the CDR3 is 16 residues. Trimming stripped 0 bases from V and 2 bases from J, with 14 bases between. Germline loops: CDR1 SGHDN, CDR2 FVKESK. CDR3 DNA sequence: TGTGCCAGCAGCCAAGAGGGGGGGGGCCGGCCCTACGAGCAGTACTTC. The encoded protein is CASSQEGGGRPYEQYF.

This clone came up once. This sequence joins TRBV5-1 and TRBJ2-3; D perhaps matches TRBD1 (5 bases). The CDR3 is 16 amino acids. V gave up 3 bases and J gave up 2 bases, with 16 bases separating them. Germline V gene lookup returns CDR1 SGHRS and CDR2 YFSETQ. The CDR3, as DNA: TGCGCCAGCAGCTCCTCAGGGTCCTACCCCACAGATACGCAGTATTTT. It yields the protein CASSSSGSYPTDTQYF.

This chain uses TRBV2 with TRBJ2-1; 12 bases are a match to TRBD1. This CDR3 spans 14 amino acids. The V and J ends lost 0 bases and 16 bases, in that order; junction bases with no gene match: 7. The V gene's germline CDR1 is SNHLY and CDR2 FYNNEI. CDR3 sequence: CASSEAGTGGADFF. In DNA, the CDR3 is TGTGCCAGCAGTGAAGCCGGGACAGGGGGCGCGGATTTCTTC.

The rearrangement links TRBV29-1 to TRBJ1-2; 7 positions agree with TRBD1. Germline CDR1 and CDR2: SQVTM and ANQGSEA. CDR3 length: 13 residues. V was pared by 3 bases and J by 8 bases, with 9 bases of the junction left unmatched. The CDR3 spells CSVDNGQGVGYTF. CDR3 sequence (DNA): TGCAGCGTTGACAACGGCCAGGGGGTAGGCTACACCTTC.

The chain uses TRBV7-8 and TRBJ2-2, with TRBD2 identical over 10 bases. Trimming cost V 4 bases and J 7 bases; bases outside gene matches: 6. CDR1 is SGHVS, CDR2 FQNEAQ, per germline. There are 15 residues in the CDR3. The CDR3 coding sequence is TGTGCCAGCAGCTCGAGCGGGGGGGTACTCGGGGAGCTGTTTTTT. This gives the protein CASSSSGGVLGELFF.